This T cell receptor (beta chain) was sequenced during a study of T cells in localized non-small cell lung cancer. Repertoires were generated with immunoSEQ multiplex PCR, while TCRdb's copy carries only in-frame clones and drops some. The data contain fewer than 3,000 clones, 20% to 25% of them singletons. The CDR3 runs 13 residues. Trimming pared 10 bases from V and 0 bases from J, leaving 12 bases between. This sequence joins TRBV6-7 and TRBJ1-2; no reliable D call. TRBV6-7 qualifies as an ORF whose function is uncertain. This material consisted of lung tumor tissue, taken before any cancer treatment. This clonotype was sampled from a man between 40 and 69 years old with stage I lung adenocarcinoma. The CDR3 loop is CATGSYTNYGYTF. Here the CDR3 DNA reads TGTGCCACGGGCAGTTATACTAACTATGGCTACACCTTC.